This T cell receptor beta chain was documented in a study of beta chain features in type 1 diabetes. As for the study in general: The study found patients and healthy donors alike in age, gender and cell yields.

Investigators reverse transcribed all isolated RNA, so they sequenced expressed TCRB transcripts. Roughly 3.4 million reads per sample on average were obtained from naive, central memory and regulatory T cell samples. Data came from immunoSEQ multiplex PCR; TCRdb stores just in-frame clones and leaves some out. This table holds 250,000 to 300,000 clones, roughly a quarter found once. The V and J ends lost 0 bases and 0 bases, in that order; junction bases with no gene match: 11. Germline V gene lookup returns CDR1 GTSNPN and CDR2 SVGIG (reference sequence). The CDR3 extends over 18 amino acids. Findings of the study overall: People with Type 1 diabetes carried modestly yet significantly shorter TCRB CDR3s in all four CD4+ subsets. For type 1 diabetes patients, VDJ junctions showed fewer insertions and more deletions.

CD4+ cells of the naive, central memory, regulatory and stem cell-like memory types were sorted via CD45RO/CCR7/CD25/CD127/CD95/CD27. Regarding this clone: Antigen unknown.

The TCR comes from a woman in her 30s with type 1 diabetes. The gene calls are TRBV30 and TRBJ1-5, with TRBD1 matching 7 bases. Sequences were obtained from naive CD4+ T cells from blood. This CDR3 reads CAWSVQQGSAISNQPQHF. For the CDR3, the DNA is TGTGCCTGGAGTGTACAACAGGGGAGCGCAATTAGCAATCAGCCCCAGCATTTT.